The 25 T cell receptor beta chains given below trace back to one sample, sequenced in a study of control samples from healthy donors and cancer patients. The protocol was immunoSEQ multiplex PCR, while the TCRdb copy is restricted to in-frame clones and leaves out a portion. Of 150,000 to 200,000 clones in the sample, 90% to 95% were seen once. Material: blood. All receptors derive from a woman aged 25-40 years in good health.

This chain links TRBV27 with TRBJ1-5; D may be TRBD1 (6 bases). V gave up 4 bases and J gave up 7 bases, with 14 bases separating them. The CDR3 is made up of 14 amino acids. Germline V gene sequence: CDR1 MNHEY, CDR2 SMNVEV (reference sequence). The chain's CDR3 is CASSYAGRGQPQHF. In DNA, the CDR3 is TGTGCCAGCAGTTATGCAGGGAGGGGGCAGCCCCAGCATTTT.

The chain couples TRBV12-3 or TRBV12-4 to TRBJ1-5; the match to TRBD1 covers 8 bases. The CDR3 sequence is 12 residues long. The trim removed 8 bases at V and 12 bases at J, leaving 9 bases unmatched. The CDR3 is CASWATGQVQHF. The CDR3 DNA reads TGTGCCAGCTGGGCGACGGGACAGGTCCAGCATTTT.

V usage is TRBV4-1 and J usage is TRBJ1-2; the D gene is possibly TRBD1 (5 bases). The germline V gene encodes CDR1 MGHRA and CDR2 YSYEKL. Trimming cost V 0 bases and J 3 bases, with 11 bases left between them. The CDR3 totals 15 residues. This CDR3 is CASSQEPGPDYGYTF. The CDR3 bases are TGCGCCAGCAGCCAAGAACCAGGGCCCGACTATGGCTACACCTTC.

This chain uses TRBV19 with TRBJ1-4; D remains ambiguous. The CDR3 consists of 14 residues. Per the germline V gene, CDR1 is LNHDA and CDR2 is SQIVND (reference sequence). Trimming took off 6 bases at V and 8 bases at J, with 16 bases between the two ends. Written as DNA, the CDR3 is TGTGCCAGTAGCGGGTTCCCCATCGGCGAAAAACTGTTTTTT. This gives the protein CASSGFPIGEKLFF.

This chain uses TRBV19 with TRBJ1-2, with TRBD1 matching over 8 bases. Germline V gene lookup returns CDR1 LNHDA and CDR2 SQIVND (reference sequence). This CDR3 contains 14 residues. Trimming removed 5 bases from V and 3 bases from J; junction bases left unmatched: 5. The CDR3 coding sequence is TGTGCCAGTAGTCGACAGGGGAGGGACTATGGCTACACCTTC. It yields the protein CASSRQGRDYGYTF.

The chain links TRBV24-1 to TRBJ2-1; 7 positions match TRBD1. This CDR3 has 15 amino acids. The germline V gene encodes CDR1 KGHDR and CDR2 SFDVKD. The V gene end was trimmed by 3 bases and the J gene end by 4 bases; junction bases not matched to a gene: 5. The DNA of the CDR3 is TGTGCCACCAGTGATCCAGGGGACAGATACAATGAGCAGTTCTTC. It is translated as CATSDPGDRYNEQFF.

The genes are TRBV14 and TRBJ2-5; 7 bases align to TRBD2. CDR1 is SGHDN and CDR2 is FVKESK in the germline V gene. V shed 3 bases and J 5 bases; nucleotides not matched to a gene: 12. This CDR3 has 16 residues. This CDR3 reads CASSQAGTIHTETQYF. The CDR3 nucleotides read TGTGCCAGCAGCCAGGCCGGGACTATTCACACGGAGACCCAGTACTTC.

The gene calls are TRBV7-2 and TRBJ2-3; 12 nucleotides match TRBD2. Germline lookup yields CDR1 SGHTA and CDR2 FQGNSA. CDR3 size: 15 residues. The junction had 4 bases not matched to a gene; V was cut back by 4 bases and J by 5 bases. The CDR3 loop reads CASSSRLAGVDTQYF. Written as DNA, the CDR3 is TGTGCCAGCAGCTCGAGACTAGCGGGAGTAGATACGCAGTATTTT.

The J gene is TRBJ2-7, the V gene TRBV5-5, with 8 positions matching TRBD1. V lost 0 bases and J lost 2; bases outside the gene matches: 1. The germline gives CDR1 SGHKS, CDR2 YYEKEE (reference sequence). The CDR3 covers 14 residues. The CDR3: CASSLEQGAYEQYF. The DNA of the CDR3 is TGTGCCAGCAGCTTGGAACAGGGGGCCTACGAGCAGTACTTC.

This chain links TRBV5-6 with TRBJ2-2; D unclear. CDR1 and CDR2 (germline): SGHDT, YYEEEE. Deletions cut 2 bases from V and 6 bases from J, with 17 bases between. CDR3 size: 16 residues. The CDR3 is CASSFWTDNTAGELFF. The CDR3 DNA is TGTGCCAGCAGCTTTTGGACGGATAACACGGCCGGGGAGCTGTTTTTT. Variable domain in full (rest from reference TRBV5-6 and TRBJ2-2): DAGVTQSPTHLIKTRGQQVTLRCSPKSGHDTVSWYQQALGQGPQFIFQYYEEEERQRGNFPDRFSGHQFPNYSSELNVNALLLGDSALYLCASSFWTDNTAGELFFGEGSRLTVL.

V usage is TRBV19 and J usage is TRBJ1-5; 8 bases are shared with TRBD1. V shed 6 bases and J 6 bases; nucleotides not matched to a gene: 13. The CDR3 has 16 amino acids. Germline V lookup: CDR1 LNHDA, CDR2 SQIVND (reference sequence). CDR3 DNA sequence: TGTGCCAGTAGAAACCTAGGACAGGGAAATAGTCAGCCCCAGCATTTT. Amino acid sequence: CASRNLGQGNSQPQHF.

About this clone: A junction end diverges from the germline sequence, so it may reflect a read error. The sample holds other DNA sequences that translate to the same CDR3. The chain joins TRBV19 to TRBJ2-7; a weak D match, TRBD1 (6 bases). The CDR3 runs to 15 residues. Germline V gene data show CDR1 as LNHDA and CDR2 as SQIVND (reference sequence). The CDR3 loop reads CASALAGARSYEQYF. CDR3 nucleotides: TGTGCCAGTGCCCTGGCAGGGGCGCGTTCCTACGAGCAGTACTTT.

The chain uses TRBV6-2 or TRBV6-3 and TRBJ1-5; possible D gene TRBD1, 6 bases. Trimming pared 3 bases from V and 2 bases from J, leaving 8 bases between. This CDR3 has 14 residues. The V gene's germline CDR1 is MNHEY and CDR2 SVGEGT. For the CDR3, the DNA is TGTGCCAGCAGTTATCGGGGGCGCAATCAGCCCCAGCATTTT. It encodes CASSYRGRNQPQHF.

The V gene is TRBV7-9, the J gene TRBJ1-3; a weak D match, TRBD1 (6 bases). The germline V and J ends were trimmed by 1 base and 4 bases, with 8 bases remaining between them. CDR3 size: 14 residues. Per the germline V gene, CDR1 is SEHNR and CDR2 is FQNEAQ (reference sequence). The CDR3 coding sequence is TGTGCCAGCAGCTTAGTGGGGGCGGGAAACACCATATATTTT. This gives the protein CASSLVGAGNTIYF.

The V call is TRBV29-1, the J call TRBJ2-3; 9 nucleotides match TRBD2. Germline-derived CDR1 and CDR2 are SQVTM and ANQGSEA. The CDR3 is 15 residues long. The ends lost 2 bases at V and 4 bases at J; junction bases unmatched: 7. The CDR3 reads CSVEWREGQADTQYF. The CDR3 nucleotides read TGCAGCGTTGAATGGCGGGAGGGCCAGGCAGATACGCAGTATTTT.

J is TRBJ2-3 and V is TRBV28; D unresolved. Germline lookup yields CDR1 MDHEN and CDR2 SYDVKM. Trimming removed 6 bases at V and 1 base at J, with 11 bases between. The CDR3 totals 14 residues. The CDR3 region is CASRDNGGTDTQYF. The CDR3 DNA sequence: TGTGCCAGCAGGGATAATGGGGGCACAGATACGCAGTATTTT.

Comments on this clone: An end of the junction differs from the germline gene, which may be a read error. This rearrangement joins TRBV9 to TRBJ2-1, with TRBD2 matching over 9 bases. The germline V gene encodes CDR1 SGDLS and CDR2 YYNGEE. The length of the CDR3 is 15 residues. The CDR3 protein is CASSVVAGANNGQFF. In nucleotides, the CDR3 is TGTGCCAGCAGCGTAGTAGCGGGAGCGAACAATGGGCAGTTCTTC.

The chain combines TRBV6-1 with TRBJ2-4, with D uncertain. CDR3 length: 16 residues. The germline gives CDR1 MNHNS, CDR2 SASEGT. V was shortened by 2 bases and J by 0 bases, with 11 bases between the two germline ends. The CDR3: CASSELNSLAKNIQYF. DNA for the CDR3: TGTGCCAGCAGTGAACTGAATTCTTTAGCCAAAAACATTCAGTACTTC.

The rearrangement links TRBV3-1 (or the pseudogene TRBV3-2) to TRBJ2-7; perhaps TRBD2 as D (5 bases). The germline gives CDR1 LGHDT, CDR2 YNNKEL (reference sequence). With 1 base removed from V and 2 bases from J, the gap between germline ends came to 9 bases. The CDR3 contains 14 residues. CDR3 region: CASSQADSTYEQYF. In DNA, the CDR3 is TGTGCCAGCAGCCAAGCGGACTCGACCTACGAGCAGTACTTC.

This CDR3 reads CASSPGRYEQYF. In DNA form, the CDR3 reads TGTGCCAGCAGCCCCGGACGCTACGAGCAGTACTTC. The chain joins TRBV28 to TRBJ2-7; D not certain. The germline V gene encodes CDR1 MDHEN and CDR2 SYDVKM. The CDR3 loop spans 12 amino acids. The V and J ends lost 6 bases and 3 bases respectively, with 9 bases between them.

This clone came up a few times. The rearrangement uses TRBV24-1 and TRBJ2-2, with 11 bases lining up with TRBD2. The V segment lost 9 bases and the J segment 7 bases; nucleotides outside the gene matches: 6. The CDR3 runs to 14 residues. Per germline, CDR1 KGHDR and CDR2 SFDVKD. CDR3 loop: CATYNSGRVGELFF. CDR3 DNA: TGTGCCACCTACAATAGCGGGAGGGTCGGGGAGCTGTTTTTT.

The J gene is TRBJ2-7, the V gene TRBV21-1; no DNA check was done on the table's D call, TRBD1. TRBV21-1 is given as a pseudogene. This CDR3 region has 18 residues. Written as DNA, the CDR3 is TGTGCCAGCAGACCTCAGTTCGACAGGCTATTACCCCCCTACGAGCAGTACTTC. Amino acid sequence: CASRPQFDRLLPPYEQYF.

This chain joins TRBV2 and TRBJ1-3, with a possible D match to TRBD1 (6 bases). Germline loops: CDR1 SNHLY, CDR2 FYNNEI. This CDR3 is built from 15 residues. Trimming removed 7 bases from V and 0 bases from J, with 13 bases in between. CDR3 sequence (DNA): TGTGCCAGCACCCAGGACAGATTCTCTGGAAACACCATATATTTT. This translates into CASTQDRFSGNTIYF.

This chain uses TRBV28 with TRBJ2-7; 7 bases match TRBD2. The CDR3 loop spans 14 amino acids. Germline V gives CDR1 MDHEN, CDR2 SYDVKM. J lost 1 base, V lost 7 bases, and 7 bases had no gene match. The CDR3 DNA follows: TGTGCCAGCATGGGGGAGGGGTGGTCCTACGAGCAGTACTTC. Protein: CASMGEGWSYEQYF.

A word on this clone: The same CDR3 arises from other DNA sequences in this sample as well. The V and J genes are TRBV5-1 and TRBJ2-5; D could derive from TRBD1 or TRBD2 (6 bases each). CDR1 is SGHRS and CDR2 is YFSETQ in the germline V gene. The CDR3 covers 15 residues. The V gene lost 0 bases and the J gene lost 2 bases, with 11 bases spanning the gap. CDR3 sequence: CASSLGAGTQETQYF. The CDR3 DNA reads TGCGCCAGCAGCTTGGGGGCGGGGACACAAGAGACCCAGTACTTC.